This T cell receptor beta chain appears in the sequencing data of a study of blood T cells in healthy people across ages. Concerning this clonotype: Its target is unknown.

Next came a second PCR, run for about 7 to 12 cycles, which used a sample-barcoded 5' primer along with a J-beta primer mix. Each CDR3 protein is one row after TCRdb ran MiXCR on the 5' RACE reads. In the table there are 700,000 or so distinct CDR3 sequences, roughly 20% of which are singletons. General study findings and limits: TCR beta diversity was tightly associated with the proportion of naive T cells. Diversity was estimated from one million T cells, and these estimates were considered underestimates. Diversity of TCR beta per million T cells declined in a roughly linear way with age. Relative to aged donors, long-lived donors carried more naive CD4+ cells and displayed higher diversity.

V shed 6 bases and J 9 bases; nucleotides not matched to a gene: 7. The length of the CDR3 is 14 residues. The chain has TRBV12-3 or TRBV12-4 and TRBJ1-6, with 8 bases that match TRBD1. Sequencing used blood. This clonotype was obtained from a man between 70 and 80 years old in good health. CDR3 residues: CASRGGTGFSPLHF. In DNA form, the CDR3 reads TGTGCCAGCAGGGGGGGGACAGGTTTTTCACCCCTCCACTTT.